The 4 T cell receptor beta chains listed next were all sequenced from one sample in a study of PD-1 blockade in classical Hodgkin lymphoma. All patients relapsed after autologous stem cell transplantation, and brentuximab vedotin exposure varied. TCRdb's copy holds only in-frame clones and misses some; the assay was immunoSEQ multiplex PCR. The top ten clones hold 7% to 9.5% of a sample with approximately 160,000 clones, about 78% of them seen once. This material consisted of peripheral blood mononuclear cells (PBMCs), taken before the second cycle of nivolumab. The receptors stem from a human donor with classical Hodgkin lymphoma.

This chain links TRBV4-1 with TRBJ2-3; tentative D call: TRBD1 (7 bases). Germline CDR1 and CDR2: MGHRA and YSYEKL. V was clipped by 1 base and J by 6 bases, with 29 bases between them. The CDR3 is made up of 20 amino acids. The CDR3 coding sequence is TGCGCCAGCAGCCAAGTCTTTAGTTATATTATCCTTTCAGGGGGGGATACGCAGTATTTT. It is translated as CASSQVFSYIILSGGDTQYF.

The chain employs TRBV7-6 and TRBJ2-7, with 9 bases lining up with TRBD1. V was clipped by 4 bases and J by 4 bases; unmatched bases: 8. The germline gives CDR1 SGHVS, CDR2 FNYEAQ. CDR3 length: 15 amino acids. The CDR3 sequence: CASSSMEQGAYEQYF. The CDR3 bases are TGTGCCAGCAGCTCAATGGAACAGGGGGCATACGAGCAGTACTTC.

This sequence joins TRBV30 and TRBJ2-2, with TRBD1 identical over 8 bases. After removal of 4 bases from V and 4 bases from J, the junction contained 5 bases not matched to a gene. CDR1 GTSNPN and CDR2 SVGIG come from the germline V gene (reference sequence). This CDR3 has 14 residues. CDR3 DNA sequence: TGTGCCTGGACCCTGACAGGGGCCACCGGGGAGCTGTTTTTT. Amino acids: CAWTLTGATGELFF.

A few counts support this clone. The chain carries TRBV28 and TRBJ2-3; perhaps TRBD1 as D (5 bases). This CDR3 is 13 amino acids long. The germline V gene has CDR1 MDHEN and CDR2 SYDVKM. V was pared by 8 bases and J by 0 bases, with 9 bases between. CDR3: CASRQQSTDTQYF. DNA for the CDR3: TGTGCCAGCCGACAGCAGAGCACAGATACGCAGTATTTT.